These 30 T cell receptor beta chains came from one sample sequenced in a study of PD-1 blockade in classical Hodgkin lymphoma. Profiling relied on immunoSEQ multiplex PCR, and the TCRdb table lists in-frame clones only, not all of them. The table shows under 20,000 clones, with around 80% occurring only once. All patients relapsed after autologous stem cell transplantation, and brentuximab vedotin exposure varied. Sequencing used peripheral blood mononuclear cells (PBMCs), obtained before the second cycle of nivolumab. All receptors derive from a human donor with classical Hodgkin lymphoma.

CDR3 in DNA: TGTGCCAGCAGCCAAGATCGGCGGGATACGCAGTATTTT. Amino acids: CASSQDRRDTQYF. This rearrangement joins TRBV14 to TRBJ2-3; D unclear. V lost 0 bases and J 6 bases, leaving 7 bases between the germline ends. The CDR3 totals 13 residues. In germline, CDR1 is SGHDN, CDR2 FVKESK.

This clone was found once. This chain joins TRBV6-6 and TRBJ1-1; D is ambiguous. The CDR3 has 11 amino acids. Deletions cut 4 bases from V and 5 bases from J, with 5 bases between. From germline, CDR1 is MNHNY and CDR2 SVGAGI (reference sequence). CDR3: CASSWTTEAFF. CDR3 sequence (DNA): TGTGCCAGCAGTTGGACTACTGAAGCTTTCTTT.

The gene calls are TRBV7-3 and TRBJ2-5; 10 bases line up with TRBD2. The trim removed 3 bases at V and 5 bases at J, leaving 6 bases unmatched. Germline V lookup: CDR1 SGHTA, CDR2 FQGTGA. The CDR3 is 15 residues long. This CDR3 is CASSFSGGARETQYF. DNA for the CDR3: TGTGCCAGCAGCTTCAGCGGGGGGGCCCGGGAGACCCAGTACTTC.

This clone was detected only once. V usage is TRBV6-6 and J usage is TRBJ1-3; no clear D gene. CDR3 size: 13 residues. In germline, CDR1 is MNHNY, CDR2 SVGAGI (reference sequence). Between the trimmed V and J ends, which lost 6 bases and 0 bases, there was a span of 6 bases. For the CDR3, the DNA is TGTGCCAGCAGCCCGAACTCTGGAAACACCATATATTTT. Translation: CASSPNSGNTIYF.

The sample holds a few counts of this clone. The chain has TRBV7-5 and TRBJ2-5; TRBD1, the table's D call, lacks a check against the DNA. TRBV7-5 is a known pseudogene. CDR3 size: 15 residues. CDR3: CVRSHRTEYQETQYF. The CDR3 nucleotides are TGTGTCAGAAGCCACCGGACAGAATACCAAGAGACCCAGTACTTC.

The chain has TRBV15 and TRBJ1-4; maybe TRBD1 (5 bases). The germline CDR1 and CDR2 sequences are LNHNV and YYDKDF (reference sequence). The CDR3 consists of 13 residues. Trimming took 1 base from V and 7 from J, leaving 7 bases between them. CDR3 nucleotides: TGTGCCACCAGCAGAGCGGGGGGTGAAAAACTGTTTTTT. Translated: CATSRAGGEKLFF.

The V call is TRBV18, the J call TRBJ1-2, with no clear D. CDR3 size: 13 residues. The V gene lost 6 bases and the J gene lost 4 bases, with 12 bases spanning the gap. Germline V gene data show CDR1 as KGHSH and CDR2 as LQKENI. In DNA form, the CDR3 reads TGTGCCAGCTCGGGGAGGGAGATCTATGGCTACACCTTC. Protein product: CASSGREIYGYTF.

The V gene is TRBV6-4, the J gene TRBJ1-2; 8 nucleotides agree with TRBD1. Germline V CDR1 and CDR2: MRHNA, SNTAGT. The CDR3 spans 15 residues. V lost 2 bases to trimming and J lost 7 bases; unmatched junction nucleotides: 9. CDR3 region: CASSDTDRGPGGYTF. As DNA, the CDR3 is TGTGCCAGCAGTGACACCGACAGGGGCCCGGGTGGCTACACCTTC.

CDR3 residues: CASSHHGQSTDTQYF. CDR3 sequence (DNA): TGCGCCAGCAGCCATCACGGACAGAGTACAGATACGCAGTATTTT. The chain employs TRBV4-1 and TRBJ2-3, with a possible D match to TRBD1 (6 bases). Trimming removed 3 bases from V and 3 bases from J, with 13 bases in between. This CDR3 is built from 15 residues. CDR1 MGHRA and CDR2 YSYEKL come from the germline V gene.

This clone was detected only once. The chain carries TRBV6-1 and TRBJ2-7; no reliable D call. The germline gives CDR1 MNHNS, CDR2 SASEGT. Deletions cut 2 bases from V and 0 bases from J, with 14 bases between. The length of the CDR3 is 16 residues. The CDR3 spells CASSEFNGRSSYEQYF. In DNA, the CDR3 is TGTGCCAGCAGTGAATTCAACGGCAGGAGCTCCTACGAGCAGTACTTC.

V gene TRBV5-4 combines with J gene TRBJ1-2, with 8 nucleotides matching TRBD1. This CDR3 comprises 13 residues. Germline assignment: CDR1 SGHNT and CDR2 YYREEE (reference sequence). The V and J ends lost 2 bases and 6 bases, in that order; junction bases with no gene match: 3. CDR3 residues: CASSLNRGDGYTF. Written as DNA, the CDR3 is TGTGCCAGCAGCTTAAACAGGGGGGATGGCTACACCTTC.

The rearrangement uses TRBV5-4 and TRBJ1-1, with D maybe TRBD1 (6 bases). The CDR3 loop spans 15 amino acids. Germline CDR1 is SGHNT and CDR2 is YYREEE (reference sequence). The ends were cut back, 0 bases at V and 5 bases at J, with 14 bases in the middle. The CDR3 DNA reads as TGTGCCAGCAGCTTGGTATGGGGGGCGAGGACTGAAGCTTTCTTT. It yields the protein CASSLVWGARTEAFF.

The chain uses TRBV7-9 and TRBJ1-1; D uncertain. Germline assignment: CDR1 SEHNR and CDR2 FQNEAQ (reference sequence). This CDR3 has 9 amino acids. The V gene lost 5 bases and the J gene lost 6 bases, with 1 base spanning the gap. Here the CDR3 reads CASSPEAFF. The CDR3 DNA is TGTGCCAGCAGCCCTGAAGCTTTCTTT.

CDR3: CASSDRYNSPLHF. The CDR3 DNA follows: TGTGCCAGCAGTGACAGGTATAATTCACCCCTCCACTTT. The chain links TRBV28 to TRBJ1-6; tentative D call: TRBD1 (6 bases). The germline V and J ends were trimmed by 5 bases and 4 bases, with 6 bases remaining between them. The CDR3 is 13 amino acids. From germline, CDR1 is MDHEN and CDR2 SYDVKM.

This sequence joins TRBV28 and TRBJ1-4; 8 bases align to TRBD1. There are 15 residues in the CDR3. Germline V gene sequence: CDR1 MDHEN, CDR2 SYDVKM. V was clipped by 5 bases and J by 2 bases; unmatched bases: 4. The CDR3 spells CASSPTGGTNEKLFF. DNA of the CDR3: TGTGCCAGCAGTCCTACAGGGGGGACTAATGAAAAACTGTTTTTT.

In this sample, this clone turned up once. This sequence joins TRBV25-1 and TRBJ2-5, with D possibly TRBD2 on 5 matching bases. This CDR3 is built from 15 residues. V was shortened by 3 bases and J by 4 bases, with 15 bases between the two germline ends. Germline CDR1 reads MGHDK; CDR2 reads SYGVNS. As DNA, the CDR3 is TGTGCCAGCAGTGACTATCTGTCCAGCGGAGAGACCCAGTACTTC. Its protein product is CASSDYLSSGETQYF.

The rearrangement joins TRBV30 to TRBJ1-2, with D perhaps matching TRBD1 (5 bases). The CDR3 totals 15 residues. Germline-derived CDR1 and CDR2 are GTSNPN and SVGIG (reference sequence). V dropped 5 bases and J dropped 2 bases, with 18 bases sitting between them. Here the CDR3 DNA reads TGTGCCTGGGCGGCCCCGGGACCATCCAACTATGGCTACACCTTC. This sequence encodes CAWAAPGPSNYGYTF.

The CDR3 bases are TGTGCCAGTAGTTTGAGGGGGGGAGAGACCCAGTACTTC. Translating it yields CASSLRGGETQYF. The chain couples TRBV19 to TRBJ2-5; D is perhaps TRBD2 (7 bases). CDR1 LNHDA and CDR2 SQIVND come from the germline V gene (reference sequence). This CDR3 is built from 13 residues. V shed 5 bases and J shed 4 bases, with 11 bases lying between them. Supplemented by reference TRBV19 and TRBJ2-5, the full variable domain reads DGGITQSPKYLFRKEGQNVTLSCEQNLNHDAMYWYRQDPGQGLRLIYYSQIVNDFQKGDIAEGYSVSREKKESFPLTVTSAQKNPTAFYLCASSLRGGETQYFGPGTRLLVL.

The chain links TRBV5-1 to TRBJ2-5, with TRBD1 matching over 11 bases. Germline lookup yields CDR1 SGHRS and CDR2 YFSETQ. V shed 5 bases, J shed 11 bases, and the junction held 8 bases outside the gene matches. The CDR3 sequence is 13 residues long. Here the CDR3 DNA reads TGCGCCAGCAGGTGGGGACAGGGGGAAGGACAGTACTTC. This gives the protein CASRWGQGEGQYF.

The J gene is TRBJ1-1, the V gene TRBV10-1; tentative D call: TRBD1 (5 bases). The V gene's germline CDR1 is WNHNN and CDR2 SYGVQD (reference sequence). The V and J ends lost 4 bases and 5 bases respectively, with 23 bases between them. This CDR3 has 17 residues. In nucleotides, the CDR3 is TGCGCCAGCAGTGGGCCTGTGCGGGGACCGGGTGGGACTGAAGCTTTCTTT. It codes for CASSGPVRGPGGTEAFF.

This sequence joins TRBV18 and TRBJ1-5; the D gene is possibly TRBD1 (6 bases). V lost 3 bases, J lost 1 base, and 10 bases lay in between. Germline V gives CDR1 KGHSH, CDR2 LQKENI. The CDR3 consists of 15 residues. The CDR3 region is CASSPSQGSNQPQHF. In DNA, the CDR3 is TGTGCCAGCTCACCGTCGCAGGGGAGCAATCAGCCCCAGCATTTT.

The chain carries TRBV5-1 and TRBJ1-2; D gene unclear. The V and J ends lost 2 bases and 8 bases respectively, with 16 bases between them. This CDR3 has 14 amino acids. Germline V gives CDR1 SGHRS, CDR2 YFSETQ. The CDR3 DNA sequence: TGCGCCAGCAGCTTAGCGCTAACTTCGGGGGGCTACACCTTC. It codes for CASSLALTSGGYTF.

This chain joins TRBV28 and TRBJ1-1, with a weak D call TRBD1 (5 bases). The CDR3 runs 19 residues. Deletions cut 6 bases from V and 4 bases from J, with 30 bases between. The V gene's germline CDR1 is MDHEN and CDR2 SYDVKM. Written as DNA, the CDR3 is TGTGCCAGCAGCTATCTTGGGGGATATGGGGGATCCGGGGCCACTGAAGCTTTCTTT. It codes for CASSYLGGYGGSGATEAFF.

This sequence joins TRBV10-3 and TRBJ1-3; D unclear. The CDR3 has 14 amino acids. CDR1 ENHRY and CDR2 SYGVKD come from the germline V gene. V was clipped by 3 bases and J by 0 bases, with 6 bases between them. The CDR3 loop is CAISDRSSGNTIYF. CDR3 bases: TGTGCCATCAGTGACAGGAGCTCTGGAAACACCATATATTTT.

The J gene is TRBJ2-5, the V gene TRBV11-2; 9 bases agree with TRBD1. The CDR3 totals 13 residues. J gave up 5 bases and V 9 bases, and 7 bases lay outside the gene matches. Germline V gives CDR1 SGHAT, CDR2 FQNNGV. CDR3 sequence: CASRTGGSETQYF. The DNA for the CDR3 is TGTGCCAGTCGTACAGGGGGCTCTGAGACCCAGTACTTC.

V gene TRBV4-1 combines with J gene TRBJ1-1, with TRBD1 as a possible D gene (5 bases). CDR1 and CDR2 from the germline V gene are MGHRA and YSYEKL. V was pared by 1 base and J by 0 bases, with 9 bases between. The CDR3 has 15 amino acids. For the CDR3, the DNA is TGCGCCAGCAGCCAAGGACAGACCCTGAACACTGAAGCTTTCTTT. Protein product: CASSQGQTLNTEAFF.

V usage is TRBV19 and J usage is TRBJ2-7, with D possibly being TRBD2 (6 bases). The CDR3 contains 14 residues. Trimming pared 8 bases from V and 8 bases from J, leaving 22 bases between. The germline V gene encodes CDR1 LNHDA and CDR2 SQIVND (reference sequence). CDR3 sequence: CASPNRDSILKQYF. Here the CDR3 DNA reads TGTGCCAGTCCCAACCGGGACTCGATACTAAAGCAGTACTTC.

This rearrangement joins TRBV19 to TRBJ1-3; D is perhaps TRBD1 (5 bases). The germline V gene has CDR1 LNHDA and CDR2 SQIVND (reference sequence). The length of the CDR3 is 14 residues. The DNA of the CDR3 is TGTGACAGCAACGATTGGACATCCGGAAACACCATATATTTT. Its protein product is CDSNDWTSGNTIYF.

The genes are TRBV6-5 and TRBJ2-2, with D unclear. Per the germline V gene, CDR1 is MNHEY and CDR2 is SVGAGI. The CDR3 length is 15 residues. Trimming took off 0 bases at V and 8 bases at J, with 13 bases between the two ends. DNA for the CDR3: TGTGCCAGCAGTTACTCTCGGCGGCCTGGAGGGGAGCTGTTTTTT. This gives the protein CASSYSRRPGGELFF.

The chain carries TRBV27 and TRBJ2-4; D might be TRBD1 (6 bases). The CDR3 has 15 amino acids. Trimming took 3 bases from V and 8 from J, leaving 17 bases between them. Germline CDR1 reads MNHEY; CDR2 reads SMNVEV (reference sequence). The CDR3 loop is CASSFRSRGWDIQYF. CDR3 nucleotide sequence: TGTGCCAGCAGTTTTAGAAGCAGGGGTTGGGACATTCAGTACTTC.